These 6 T cell receptor beta chains were all obtained from the same sample, sequenced in a study of spatial heterogeneity in lung cancer. Sample time point: sample taken at primary tumor resection. MiXCR was run by TCRdb on the 5' RACE reads, yielding one entry per CDR3 protein. The data show tens of thousands of distinct CDR3 sequences, with roughly 13% seen just once and around 56% held by the top ten. Sequencing was performed on PBMCs, taken at surgery. The receptor source for this set is a male donor with early-stage non-small cell lung cancer.

This clonotype appeared many times. V usage is TRBV7-2 and J usage is TRBJ2-3, with D unresolved. CDR3 size: 14 residues. Trimming shortened V by 5 bases and J by 1 base, and 10 bases separated the two germline ends. CDR1 is SGHTA, CDR2 FQGNSA, per germline. The CDR3 is CASSLQLGTDTQYF. For the CDR3, the DNA is TGTGCCAGCAGCCTCCAGTTGGGCACAGATACGCAGTATTTT.

This clonotype was seen more than once but under ten times. The chain joins TRBV5-1 to TRBJ2-7; the D gene is possibly TRBD1 (5 bases). The V and J ends lost 2 bases and 2 bases respectively, with 8 bases between them. CDR1 and CDR2 (germline): SGHRS, YFSETQ. The CDR3 loop spans 13 amino acids. CDR3 bases: TGCGCCAGCAGCTTAGGGGAACCCTACGAGCAGTACTTC. This codes for CASSLGEPYEQYF.

This clonotype occurred once. The chain uses TRBV29-1 and TRBJ2-1, with D tentatively TRBD1 or TRBD2 (5 bases each). CDR1 and CDR2 (germline): SQVTM, ANQGSEA. Trimming took 3 bases from V and 0 from J, leaving 12 bases between them. The CDR3 covers 15 residues. The DNA of the CDR3 is TGCAGCGTTGACGAGGGGTCAAGCTCCTACAATGAGCAGTTCTTC. Its translation: CSVDEGSSSYNEQFF.

In nucleotides, the CDR3 is TGTGCCAGCAGTGATACCAATCCCGGAGTGGCCCAGTACTTC. This translates into CASSDTNPGVAQYF. This chain joins TRBV6-1 and TRBJ2-5; D ambiguous. This CDR3 region has 14 residues. From germline, CDR1 is MNHNS and CDR2 SASEGT. V was clipped by 3 bases and J by 9 bases, with 17 bases between them.

This clonotype was counted ten times or more. The CDR3 protein is CASSRRDLANEKLFF. CDR3 sequence (DNA): TGCGCCAGCAGCCGCCGGGACTTAGCTAATGAAAAACTGTTTTTT. V usage is TRBV4-1 and J usage is TRBJ1-4, with D maybe TRBD1 (5 bases). The CDR3 loop spans 15 amino acids. Germline loops: CDR1 MGHRA, CDR2 YSYEKL. Trimming took off 4 bases at V and 3 bases at J, with 12 bases between the two ends.

This clonotype was seen many times. The chain couples TRBV12-3 or TRBV12-4 to TRBJ2-7, with 13 bases matching TRBD2. The CDR3 sequence is 16 residues long. With V trimmed by 6 bases and J by 4 bases, 9 bases remained unmatched. The DNA for the CDR3 is TGTGCCAGCAGACGGACTAGCGGGGGAGCTATTTACGAGCAGTACTTC. It specifies CASRRTSGGAIYEQYF.